A single sample is the source of the 16 T cell receptor beta chains below, sequenced in a study of CD8 T cells in ankylosing spondylitis. One entry per CDR3 protein, called by TCRdb with MiXCR from the 5' RACE reads. The data contain some 250,000 distinct CDR3 sequences, over 8.5% of them singletons. The sample was blood, either unsorted or a sorted T cell fraction (not recorded which). The receptors originated from a male donor with ankylosing spondylitis or in good health (not recorded which).

This clonotype has a count of ten or more. The chain uses TRBV7-9 and TRBJ2-7; D is uncertain. The germline V and J ends were trimmed by 5 bases and 3 bases, with 14 bases remaining between them. Germline CDR1 and CDR2: SEHNR and FQNEAQ (reference sequence). The CDR3 totals 14 residues. The CDR3 protein is CASSPLDPYYEQYF. CDR3 DNA: TGTGCCAGCAGCCCCTTAGACCCTTACTACGAGCAGTACTTC.

This clonotype was observed many times. The gene calls are TRBV20-1 and TRBJ2-5; D assignment may be TRBD1 or TRBD2 (5 bases each). Germline CDR1 and CDR2: DFQATT and SNEGSKA (reference sequence). Trimming took 4 bases from V and 2 from J, leaving 14 bases between them. This CDR3 comprises 14 residues. The CDR3 DNA follows: TGCAGTGCTACGAGGGGTGGATCTCAAGAGACCCAGTACTTC. Residues: CSATRGGSQETQYF.

Ten or more counts support this clonotype. The genes are TRBV9 and TRBJ2-3; 16 nucleotides agree with TRBD2. V lost 2 bases and J lost 4; bases outside the gene matches: 4. Germline lookup yields CDR1 SGDLS and CDR2 YYNGEE. The CDR3 sequence is 17 residues long. CDR3 nucleotide sequence: TGTGCCAGCAGCGTGGGGACTAGCGGGGGGGCCCCAGATACGCAGTATTTT. The encoded protein is CASSVGTSGGAPDTQYF.

The V gene is TRBV30, the J gene TRBJ2-1; 10 nucleotides agree with TRBD1. CDR1 is GTSNPN, CDR2 SVGIG, per germline (reference sequence). Trimming cost V 1 base and J 6 bases; bases outside gene matches: 9. The CDR3 contains 16 residues. The CDR3 nucleotides read TGTGCCTGGAGTGATTACCGGGACAGGGGAAGCAATGAGCAGTTCTTC. Protein sequence: CAWSDYRDRGSNEQFF.

This clonotype has a handful of counts. The chain links TRBV4-2 to TRBJ1-5; D gene uncertain. Germline V lookup: CDR1 LGHNA, CDR2 YNFKEQ. The CDR3 length is 16 residues. Trimming took 3 bases from V and 3 from J, leaving 15 bases between them. The CDR3 is CASSQRLWDPNQPQHF. The CDR3 coding sequence is TGTGCCAGCAGCCAGCGATTGTGGGATCCCAATCAGCCCCAGCATTTT.

Ten or more counts support this clonotype. The chain combines TRBV20-1 with TRBJ2-5; D is unresolved. Germline values: CDR1 DFQATT, CDR2 SNEGSKA (reference sequence). The CDR3 contains 16 residues. The V end lost 0 bases, the J end lost 7 bases, and 21 bases lay between the germline ends. CDR3 residues: CSARDLTAFSNPTQYF. The DNA for the CDR3 is TGCAGTGCTAGAGATCTGACGGCTTTCTCGAATCCGACCCAGTACTTC.

This clonotype has ten or more counts. V is TRBV29-1 and J is TRBJ2-7; 8 bases are a match to TRBD1. Germline V CDR1 and CDR2: SQVTM, ANQGSEA. The CDR3 spans 14 residues. V shed 4 bases and J 2 bases; nucleotides not matched to a gene: 7. CDR3 sequence: CSVAEDRAPYEQYF. In DNA, the CDR3 is TGCAGCGTTGCCGAGGACAGGGCTCCCTACGAGCAGTACTTC.

The CDR3, as DNA: TGCGCCAGCAGCTTAGCCGGGACAGGGAAGCCAGATACGCAGTATTTT. Its protein product is CASSLAGTGKPDTQYF. The chain couples TRBV5-1 to TRBJ2-3, with 9 bases identical to TRBD1. This CDR3 comprises 16 residues. The germline V gene encodes CDR1 SGHRS and CDR2 YFSETQ. V shed 2 bases and J 4 bases; nucleotides not matched to a gene: 8.

A few counts support this clonotype. V gene TRBV12-3 or TRBV12-4 combines with J gene TRBJ1-1; weak D call: TRBD1 (5 bases). V lost 6 bases and J 10 bases, leaving 15 bases between the germline ends. The length of the CDR3 is 12 residues. Written as DNA, the CDR3 is TGTGCCAGCAGACCCCTGCGGGGCAGAGCTTTCTTT. It codes for CASRPLRGRAFF.

This clonotype has only a few counts. The J gene is TRBJ1-2, the V gene TRBV3-1, with 8 positions matching TRBD1. With V trimmed by 11 bases and J by 7 bases, 24 bases remained unmatched. Germline CDR1 reads LGHDT; CDR2 reads YNNKEL (reference sequence). CDR3 length equals 17 residues. This CDR3 is CASSRIGEDRDRRGYTF. The CDR3 coding sequence is TGTGCCTCCTCCCGGATAGGGGAGGACAGGGACCGACGTGGCTACACCTTC.

Many counts were recorded for this clonotype. The V call is TRBV20-1, the J call TRBJ1-1, with D possibly being TRBD1 (6 bases). V lost 5 bases to trimming and J lost 7 bases, with 20 bases between them. Germline CDR1 DFQATT, CDR2 SNEGSKA (reference sequence). The CDR3 runs to 14 residues. The CDR3 spells CSAGPNRDFVEAFF. CDR3 DNA: TGCAGTGCTGGACCTAACAGGGATTTCGTTGAAGCTTTCTTT.

Ten or more counts support this clonotype. The chain recombines TRBV20-1 with TRBJ1-1; D may be TRBD1 (5 bases). The V gene lost 6 bases and the J gene lost 7 bases, with 21 bases spanning the gap. Germline V gene sequence: CDR1 DFQATT, CDR2 SNEGSKA (reference sequence). CDR3 size: 14 residues. The CDR3 sequence: CSALGAGPLFEAFF. DNA for the CDR3: TGCAGTGCCCTAGGTGCAGGGCCCCTTTTTGAAGCTTTCTTT.

About this clonotype: This may be a read error: a much more frequent sequence differs by one nucleotide. The chain couples TRBV20-1 to TRBJ1-1; TRBD1 matches at 8 bases. The germline V gene has CDR1 DFQATT and CDR2 SNEGSKA (reference sequence). J was trimmed by 0 bases and V by 4 bases; bases with no gene match: 7. This CDR3 has 15 residues. DNA for the CDR3: TGCAGTGCTACGGACAGGGCTAACATGAACACTGAAGCTTTCTTT. Residues: CSATDRANMNTEAFF.

This clonotype came up many times. The CDR3 reads CSAISGGRTDTQYF. The CDR3 DNA sequence: TGCAGTGCTATTAGCGGGGGGCGCACAGATACGCAGTATTTT. The chain joins TRBV20-1 to TRBJ2-3, with 10 bases lining up with TRBD2. The CDR3 is 14 residues long. Looked up from germline, CDR1 is DFQATT and CDR2 is SNEGSKA (reference sequence). V was clipped by 4 bases and J by 1 base; unmatched bases: 2.

In its sample, this clonotype was seen many times. The CDR3 DNA follows: TGTGCTGGAGGGGAAAGCAATCAGCCCCAGCATTTT. Protein product: CAGGESNQPQHF. The chain links TRBV6-2 or TRBV6-3 to TRBJ1-5; tentative D call: TRBD1 (5 bases). Germline CDR1 is MNHEY and CDR2 is SVGEGT. This CDR3 region has 12 residues.

As to this clonotype: A much bigger clone sits one base away, suggesting this may be a read error. This chain joins TRBV5-8 and TRBJ2-1; TRBD2 aligns across 7 bases. The CDR3 covers 16 residues. The germline gives CDR1 SGHTS, CDR2 YDEGEE. Trimming removed 3 bases from V and 4 bases from J; junction bases left unmatched: 10. In nucleotides, the CDR3 is TGTGCCAGCAGCTCCCCGGTGGAAGCGGGGTACAATGAGCAGTTCTTC. As protein: CASSSPVEAGYNEQFF.